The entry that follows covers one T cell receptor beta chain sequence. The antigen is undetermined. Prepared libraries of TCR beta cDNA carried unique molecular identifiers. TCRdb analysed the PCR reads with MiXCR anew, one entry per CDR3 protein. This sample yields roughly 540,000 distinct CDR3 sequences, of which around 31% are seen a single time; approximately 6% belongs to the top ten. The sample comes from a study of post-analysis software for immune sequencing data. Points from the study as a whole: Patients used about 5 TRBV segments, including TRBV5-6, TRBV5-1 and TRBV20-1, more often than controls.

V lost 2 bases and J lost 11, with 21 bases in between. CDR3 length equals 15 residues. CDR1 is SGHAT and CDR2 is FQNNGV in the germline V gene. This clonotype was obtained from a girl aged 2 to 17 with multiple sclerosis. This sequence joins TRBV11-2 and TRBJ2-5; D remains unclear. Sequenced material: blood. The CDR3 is CASSLKYPYNEWQYF. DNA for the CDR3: TGTGCCAGCAGCTTAAAGTATCCGTACAATGAGTGGCAGTACTTC.